The 32 T cell receptor beta chains below come from one sample, sequenced in a study of T cell responses to AZD1222 COVID-19 vaccine. TCRdb's table, derived via immunoSEQ multiplex PCR, lists solely in-frame clones and lacks some. The data show 110,000 to 150,000 clones, with around 92% seen just once and 2.5% to 4% held by the top ten. This sample comprised peripheral blood, obtained 28 days after the second AZD1222 dose. Every receptor here comes from an adult who received the AZD1222 COVID-19 vaccine.

The chain recombines TRBV2 with TRBJ1-2, with D possibly being TRBD1 (5 bases). Germline V gene sequence: CDR1 SNHLY, CDR2 FYNNEI. The CDR3 spans 12 residues. The V gene lost 6 bases and the J gene lost 8 bases, with 13 bases spanning the gap. CDR3 coding DNA: TGTGCCAGCAGGGGAATAGGGACGGGCTACACCTTC. Translation: CASRGIGTGYTF.

The V and J genes are TRBV7-9 and TRBJ1-5; 10 bases are a match to TRBD1. The trim removed 5 bases at V and 3 bases at J, leaving 7 bases unmatched. This CDR3 is built from 16 residues. The germline gives CDR1 SEHNR, CDR2 FQNEAQ (reference sequence). The CDR3 DNA is TGTGCCAGCAGCCCCGGGACAGGGGTCTCCAATCAGCCCCAGCATTTT. It yields the protein CASSPGTGVSNQPQHF.

Written as DNA, the CDR3 is TGTGCCACCAGTGATCCCACCTTAAACCCCACAGATACGCAGTATTTT. This codes for CATSDPTLNPTDTQYF. This chain links TRBV24-1 with TRBJ2-3; D ambiguous. Trimming took off 3 bases at V and 2 bases at J, with 14 bases between the two ends. The length of the CDR3 is 16 residues. Germline V CDR1 and CDR2: KGHDR, SFDVKD.

The gene calls are TRBV18 and TRBJ1-5, with D perhaps matching TRBD1 (5 bases). V was cut by 6 bases and J by 0 bases, with 12 bases left in between. Germline values: CDR1 KGHSH, CDR2 LQKENI. CDR3 length: 15 amino acids. CDR3 loop: CASSRDRNSNQPQHF. CDR3 DNA: TGTGCCAGCTCCCGCGACAGAAATAGCAATCAGCCCCAGCATTTT.

This rearrangement joins TRBV19 to TRBJ2-7, with D perhaps matching TRBD2 (7 bases). V was pared by 9 bases and J by 6 bases, with 27 bases between. Germline V lookup: CDR1 LNHDA, CDR2 SQIVND (reference sequence). The CDR3 covers 16 residues. In DNA, the CDR3 is TGTGCCAGCAGATCAGTGGGGGGGGCTGTTTTATCCGAGCAGTACTTC. Protein: CASRSVGGAVLSEQYF.

The J gene is TRBJ2-1, the V gene TRBV29-1; 11 bases line up with TRBD2. V lost 4 bases, J lost 13 bases, and 6 bases stayed unmatched. The germline gives CDR1 SQVTM, CDR2 ANQGSEA. The CDR3 is 12 residues long. As DNA, the CDR3 is TGCAGCGTTGCTCTAGCGGGAGGTCCTCAGTTCTTC. Protein sequence: CSVALAGGPQFF.

The chain uses TRBV28 and TRBJ2-1; D is perhaps TRBD2 (6 bases). Looked up from germline, CDR1 is MDHEN and CDR2 is SYDVKM. Between the trimmed V and J ends, which lost 10 bases and 6 bases, there was a span of 16 bases. The CDR3 runs 13 residues. CDR3 sequence: CAINAGRGNEQFF. In DNA, the CDR3 is TGTGCCATCAACGCGGGGCGGGGCAATGAGCAGTTCTTC.

This chain uses TRBV10-3 with TRBJ1-1; D gene uncertain. In germline, CDR1 is ENHRY, CDR2 SYGVKD. The CDR3 extends over 12 amino acids. The V end lost 4 bases, the J end lost 6 bases, and 9 bases lay between the germline ends. In nucleotides, the CDR3 is TGTGCCATCAGTGGAAGGGCGGCTGAAGCTTTCTTT. Its protein is CAISGRAAEAFF.

The V and J genes are TRBV12-3 or TRBV12-4 and TRBJ2-3; no definite D call. The V end was cut by 8 bases, the J end by 1 base, with 10 bases between. The CDR3 loop spans 13 amino acids. CDR3 region: CASLFRGTDTQYF. CDR3 sequence (DNA): TGTGCCAGCCTTTTCCGGGGCACAGATACGCAGTATTTT.

This chain links TRBV7-2 with TRBJ1-6, with 8 bases aligning to TRBD1. J lost 10 bases, V lost 1 base, and 12 bases had no gene match. The CDR3 consists of 17 residues. CDR1 is SGHTA and CDR2 is FQGNSA in the germline V gene. As DNA, the CDR3 is TGTGCCAGCAGCTTAGTAGAGGTCCAGGGGGCTGAATCACCCCTCCACTTT. Amino acid sequence: CASSLVEVQGAESPLHF.

This clone was found once. This chain joins TRBV7-2 and TRBJ2-1, with D unresolved. CDR3 length: 14 amino acids. Between the trimmed V and J ends, which lost 5 bases and 3 bases, there was a span of 11 bases. Germline CDR1 and CDR2: SGHTA and FQGNSA. CDR3 sequence: CASSPLGYYNEQFF. CDR3 sequence (DNA): TGTGCCAGCAGCCCCCTCGGCTACTACAATGAGCAGTTCTTC.

The V and J genes are TRBV28 and TRBJ1-4, with 9 bases fitting TRBD1. The V and J ends lost 5 bases and 7 bases, in that order; junction bases with no gene match: 8. This CDR3 spans 15 amino acids. CDR1 and CDR2 from the germline V gene are MDHEN and SYDVKM. CDR3 bases: TGTGCCAGCAGTCCGAACAGGGGGCAAGGTGAAAAACTGTTTTTT. This sequence encodes CASSPNRGQGEKLFF.

The V and J genes are TRBV12-5 and TRBJ1-1; TRBD1 matches 12 bases. Germline trimming cut 4 bases from V and 3 bases from J; bases unmatched to any gene: 12. The CDR3 totals 18 residues. Germline CDR1 and CDR2: LGHNT and FRNRAP. The CDR3 reads CASGSPPGTGGAYTEAFF. In DNA form, the CDR3 reads TGTGCTAGTGGTTCGCCCCCCGGGACAGGGGGCGCTTACACTGAAGCTTTCTTT.

The chain combines TRBV28 with TRBJ1-5, with 7 bases matching TRBD1. The CDR3 runs 14 residues. Germline values: CDR1 MDHEN, CDR2 SYDVKM. J gave up 7 bases and V 5 bases, and 8 bases lay outside the gene matches. The CDR3 nucleotides are TGTGCCAGCAGTCGACAGGGTTCTGGCCAGCCCCAGCATTTT. Amino acid sequence: CASSRQGSGQPQHF.

The rearrangement joins TRBV7-9 to TRBJ2-1; D unresolved. Trimming removed 5 bases at V and 6 bases at J, with 5 bases between. Germline V gene sequence: CDR1 SEHNR, CDR2 FQNEAQ (reference sequence). CDR3 length equals 11 residues. The CDR3 sequence: CASSRRNEQFF. CDR3 nucleotide sequence: TGTGCCAGCAGCCGACGCAATGAGCAGTTCTTC.

This chain links TRBV9 with TRBJ1-5, with D uncertain. Trimming cost V 0 bases and J 2 bases, with 9 bases left between them. This CDR3 comprises 15 residues. Germline assignment: CDR1 SGDLS and CDR2 YYNGEE. CDR3 region: CASSVGAGGNQPQHF. The CDR3 DNA follows: TGTGCCAGCAGCGTAGGGGCTGGGGGCAATCAGCCCCAGCATTTT.

The chain has TRBV27 and TRBJ2-1; D may be TRBD2 (6 bases). Germline V CDR1 and CDR2: MNHEY, SMNVEV (reference sequence). V gave up 6 bases and J gave up 8 bases, with 17 bases separating them. CDR3 size: 14 residues. CDR3 nucleotides: TGTGCCAGCAGCTCCCCCTTCGCTAGCGATGAGCAGTTCTTC. Residues: CASSSPFASDEQFF.

J is TRBJ1-5 and V is TRBV28; D gene ambiguous. The CDR3 spans 16 residues. Deletions cut 7 bases from V and 4 bases from J, with 20 bases between. Germline V gives CDR1 MDHEN, CDR2 SYDVKM. CDR3 sequence reads: CASISDGRTWNQPQHF. The CDR3 region has the DNA TGTGCCAGCATTTCAGATGGCAGGACTTGGAATCAGCCCCAGCATTTT.

This chain connects TRBV20-1 to TRBJ2-7; 10 bases are shared with TRBD1. The germline gives CDR1 DFQATT, CDR2 SNEGSKA (reference sequence). With 3 bases clipped from V and 0 bases from J, the junction kept 5 bases outside the gene matches. The CDR3 is made up of 15 amino acids. The CDR3, as DNA: TGCAGTGCTAGTTGGGACAGGGGAAGCTCCTACGAGCAGTACTTC. Translation gives CSASWDRGSSYEQYF.

The chain recombines TRBV4-3 with TRBJ1-6; D may be TRBD1 (6 bases). The V end lost 2 bases, the J end lost 9 bases, and 11 bases lay between the germline ends. The CDR3 sequence is 14 residues long. Germline CDR1 reads LGHNA; CDR2 reads YSLEER. CDR3 sequence (DNA): TGCGCCAGCAGCCAACGACAGGCCCTTTCACCCCTCCACTTT. It specifies CASSQRQALSPLHF.

The chain has TRBV24-1 and TRBJ1-1; no clear D. The germline gives CDR1 KGHDR, CDR2 SFDVKD. V gave up 6 bases and J gave up 2 bases, with 6 bases separating them. The CDR3 extends over 12 amino acids. The CDR3 nucleotides are TGTGCCACCAGTAGCGGAAACACTGAAGCTTTCTTT. Translating gives CATSSGNTEAFF.

The rearrangement joins TRBV28 to TRBJ1-1; D gene unclear. V was pared by 5 bases and J by 0 bases, with 16 bases between. Per germline, CDR1 MDHEN and CDR2 SYDVKM. CDR3 length: 16 residues. CDR3 protein: CASSPLGEALNTEAFF. The CDR3 coding sequence is TGTGCCAGCAGTCCCCTCGGGGAGGCACTGAACACTGAAGCTTTCTTT.

The chain combines TRBV15 with TRBJ2-6; D uncertain. V lost 5 bases to trimming and J lost 4 bases, with 6 bases between them. The CDR3 length is 13 residues. The germline gives CDR1 LNHNV, CDR2 YYDKDF (reference sequence). The CDR3 sequence: CATSLWGANVLTF. As DNA, the CDR3 is TGTGCCACCAGCTTGTGGGGGGCCAACGTCCTGACTTTC.

The chain is built from TRBV4-3 and TRBJ2-1; 10 nucleotides align to TRBD2. Germline values: CDR1 LGHNA, CDR2 YSLEER. The CDR3 has 17 amino acids. Trimming cost V 0 bases and J 7 bases; bases outside gene matches: 9. This CDR3 reads CASSQEAGASGRNEQFF. For the CDR3, the DNA is TGCGCCAGCAGCCAAGAGGCGGGGGCTAGCGGGAGAAATGAGCAGTTCTTC.

V and J are TRBV6-2 or TRBV6-3 and TRBJ2-3, with TRBD2 matching over 7 bases. Germline V gene data show CDR1 as MNHEY and CDR2 as SVGEGT. V shed 2 bases, J shed 2 bases, and the junction held 1 base outside the gene matches. The CDR3 is 14 residues long. In nucleotides, the CDR3 is TGTGCCAGCAGTTACGCGGGAGCCACAGATACGCAGTATTTT. Translating it yields CASSYAGATDTQYF.

The chain couples TRBV18 to TRBJ2-1; TRBD1 aligns across 8 bases. The CDR3 is 14 residues long. V was pared by 4 bases and J by 6 bases, with 5 bases of the junction left unmatched. Germline V CDR1 and CDR2: KGHSH, LQKENI. The CDR3 coding sequence is TGTGCCAGCTCACGAGCCGGACAGGGCAATGAGCAGTTCTTC. This translates into CASSRAGQGNEQFF.

J is TRBJ1-2 and V is TRBV5-1; 10 positions match TRBD1. Trimming cost V 0 bases and J 6 bases; bases outside gene matches: 5. Germline V gives CDR1 SGHRS, CDR2 YFSETQ. The CDR3 has 15 amino acids. CDR3 DNA: TGCGCCAGCAGCTTGGTGACAGGGGGCATGGATGGCTACACCTTC. It codes for CASSLVTGGMDGYTF. The variable domain in full, completed from reference TRBV5-1 and TRBJ1-2, reads KAGVTQTPRYLIKTRGQQVTLSCSPISGHRSVSWYQQTPGQGLQFLFEYFSETQRNKGNFPGRFSGRQFSNSRSEMNVSTLELGDSALYLCASSLVTGGMDGYTFGSGTRLTVV.

J is TRBJ1-5 and V is TRBV6-1, with D perhaps matching TRBD1 (5 bases). Germline CDR1 reads MNHNS; CDR2 reads SASEGT. This CDR3 contains 16 residues. Trimming shortened V by 0 bases and J by 4 bases, and 13 bases separated the two germline ends. The CDR3 is CASSEALGGRNQPQHF. DNA of the CDR3: TGTGCCAGCAGTGAAGCGCTCGGGGGGAGAAATCAGCCCCAGCATTTT.

This rearrangement joins TRBV7-2 to TRBJ2-2; 9 positions agree with TRBD1. Germline V gives CDR1 SGHTA, CDR2 FQGNSA. This CDR3 spans 15 amino acids. V dropped 5 bases and J dropped 4; count of bases not matched to a gene: 5. The CDR3 bases are TGTGCCAGCAGCCTAAAGACAGGGGGCACCGGGGAGCTGTTTTTT. Translation gives CASSLKTGGTGELFF.

J is TRBJ2-1 and V is TRBV11-3; no definite D call. The CDR3 loop spans 12 amino acids. V lost 0 bases, J lost 7 bases, and 4 bases lay in between. CDR1 SGHNT and CDR2 YENEEA come from the germline V gene. The CDR3 spells CASSLEGNEQFF. The CDR3 region has the DNA TGTGCCAGCAGCTTAGAGGGTAATGAGCAGTTCTTC.

CDR3 protein: CASSSSRGGVAGELFF. For the CDR3, the DNA is TGTGCCAGCAGCTCCTCGAGGGGGGGAGTCGCCGGGGAGCTGTTTTTT. The chain joins TRBV28 to TRBJ2-2, with D perhaps matching TRBD2 (7 bases). This CDR3 region has 16 residues. V gave up 6 bases and J gave up 6 bases, with 20 bases separating them. Germline CDR1 is MDHEN and CDR2 is SYDVKM.

V and J are TRBV6-5 and TRBJ1-2; maybe TRBD1 (6 bases). Germline V gene data show CDR1 as MNHEY and CDR2 as SVGAGI. The CDR3 spans 13 residues. Trimming took 2 bases from V and 7 from J, leaving 11 bases between them. CDR3 loop: CASSYRQDVGYTF. In nucleotides, the CDR3 is TGTGCCAGCAGTTACCGACAGGACGTTGGCTACACCTTC.